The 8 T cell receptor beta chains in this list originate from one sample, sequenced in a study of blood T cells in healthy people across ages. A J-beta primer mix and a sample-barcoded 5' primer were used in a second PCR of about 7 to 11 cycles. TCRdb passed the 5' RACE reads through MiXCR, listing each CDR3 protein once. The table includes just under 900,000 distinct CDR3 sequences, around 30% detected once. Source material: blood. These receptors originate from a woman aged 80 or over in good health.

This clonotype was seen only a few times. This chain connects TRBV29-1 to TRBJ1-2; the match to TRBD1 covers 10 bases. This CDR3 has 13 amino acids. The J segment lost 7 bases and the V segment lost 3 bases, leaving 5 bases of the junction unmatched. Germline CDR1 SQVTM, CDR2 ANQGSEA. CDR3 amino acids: CSVDGQGDGGYTF. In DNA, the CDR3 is TGCAGCGTTGACGGACAGGGGGATGGTGGCTACACCTTC.

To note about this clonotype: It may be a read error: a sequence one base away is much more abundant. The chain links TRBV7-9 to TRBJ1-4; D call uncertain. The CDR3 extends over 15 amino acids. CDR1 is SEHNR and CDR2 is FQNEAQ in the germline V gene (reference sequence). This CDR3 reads CASSPGYGTNKKLFF. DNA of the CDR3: TGTGCCAGCAGCCCCGGTTATGGAACTAATAAAAAACTGTTTTTT.

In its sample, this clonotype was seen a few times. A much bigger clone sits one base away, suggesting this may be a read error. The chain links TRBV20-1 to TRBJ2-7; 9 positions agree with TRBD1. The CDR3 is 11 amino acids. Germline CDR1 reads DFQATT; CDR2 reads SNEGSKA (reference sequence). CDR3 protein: CRADRGSEQYF. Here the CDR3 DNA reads TGCAGGGCAGACAGGGGGAGCGAGCAGTACTTC.

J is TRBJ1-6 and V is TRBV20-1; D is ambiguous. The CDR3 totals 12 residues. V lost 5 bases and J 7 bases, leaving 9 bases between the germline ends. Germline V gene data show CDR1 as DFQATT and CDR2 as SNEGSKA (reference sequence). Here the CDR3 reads CSAQDGNSPLHF. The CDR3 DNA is TGCAGTGCTCAGGACGGAAATTCACCCCTCCACTTT.

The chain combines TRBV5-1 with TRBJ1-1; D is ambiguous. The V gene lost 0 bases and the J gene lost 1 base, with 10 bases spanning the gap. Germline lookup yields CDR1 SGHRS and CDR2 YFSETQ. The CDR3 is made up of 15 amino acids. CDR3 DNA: TGCGCCAGCAGCTTGGGGTCCCCAACGAACACTGAAGCTTTCTTT. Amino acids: CASSLGSPTNTEAFF.

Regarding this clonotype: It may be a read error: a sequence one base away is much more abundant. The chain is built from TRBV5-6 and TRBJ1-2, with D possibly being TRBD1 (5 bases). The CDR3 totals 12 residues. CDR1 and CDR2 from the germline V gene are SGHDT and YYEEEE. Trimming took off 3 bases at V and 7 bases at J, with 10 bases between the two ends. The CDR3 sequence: CASSSGPGGYTF. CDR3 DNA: TGTGCCAGCAGCTCGGGGCCGGGTGGCTACACCTTC.

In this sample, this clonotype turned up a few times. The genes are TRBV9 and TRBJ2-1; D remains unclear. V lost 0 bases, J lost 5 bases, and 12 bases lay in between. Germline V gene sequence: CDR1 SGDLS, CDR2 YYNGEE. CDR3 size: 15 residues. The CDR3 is CASSVEAWGNNEQFF. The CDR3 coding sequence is TGTGCCAGCAGCGTAGAAGCGTGGGGTAACAATGAGCAGTTCTTC.

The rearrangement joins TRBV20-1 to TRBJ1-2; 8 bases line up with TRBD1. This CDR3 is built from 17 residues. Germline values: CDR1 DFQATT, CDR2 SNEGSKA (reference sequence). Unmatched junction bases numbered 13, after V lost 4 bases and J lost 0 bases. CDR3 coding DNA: TGCAGTGCTATCCCGTTGGACAGGGAAGAAGCTAACTATGGCTACACCTTC. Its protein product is CSAIPLDREEANYGYTF.